What follows is one T cell receptor (beta chain) and its context. Its antigen is currently unknown. These data are taken from a study of CD8+ T cells in alopecia areata. Across the study: Treated patients took oral tofacitinib at 5 to 10 mg twice daily. Tofacitinib ran for 6 to 18 months before 6 months off drug.

As the sequencing template, cDNA was produced by extracting RNA and reverse transcribing it. Produced via immunoSEQ multiplex PCR; TCRdb's table is partial and in-frame only. The sample includes 220,000 or so clones, 50% to 70% seen only once; the top ten take 0.45%. The V and J ends lost 0 bases and 3 bases respectively, with 23 bases between them. The CDR3 is 18 residues long. Germline V lookup: CDR1 SQVTM, CDR2 ANQGSEA. Study-wide findings and caveats: It was lesional scalp, especially alopecia totalis/universalis, that showed higher clonality than normal scalp. Sequence data from scalp samples additionally include resident alphabeta T cells of normal skin.

Source: CD4+ T cells sorted from blood, taken at week 0. The chain carries TRBV29-1 and TRBJ1-2; D gene ambiguous. This receptor was taken from a human donor with alopecia areata. The CDR3 loop reads CSVEDRFFVERRDYGYTF. CDR3 sequence (DNA): TGCAGCGTTGAAGATCGTTTCTTCGTGGAGCGGAGGGACTATGGCTACACCTTC.